These 4 T cell receptor beta chains were all obtained from the same sample, sequenced in a study of cytomegalovirus exposure and HLA in healthy donors. Use of 60 Vbeta and 13 Jbeta primers characterized the PCR. Measured with immunoSEQ multiplex PCR; TCRdb has only the in-frame clones, and not every one. This sample has about 190,000 clones; roughly 75% occur once, and the top ten carry about 4.6%. Sequencing was performed on PBMCs. These receptors came from a man younger than 45 in good health and CMV-seropositive.

In this sample, this clone turned up once. The CDR3 DNA is TGTGCCAGCAGTTACGCGGCGAGGGACTACGAGCAGTACTTC. This translates into CASSYAARDYEQYF. This sequence joins TRBV6-6 and TRBJ2-7, with D possibly matching TRBD2 (5 bases). Germline CDR1 MNHNY, CDR2 SVGAGI (reference sequence). This CDR3 is 14 amino acids long. Trimming stripped 2 bases from V and 3 bases from J, with 11 bases between.

This clone was found a few times. This rearrangement joins TRBV5-6 to TRBJ2-5, with D perhaps TRBD2 (6 bases). V dropped 3 bases and J dropped 4 bases, with 16 bases sitting between them. CDR3 size: 15 residues. Per the germline V gene, CDR1 is SGHDT and CDR2 is YYEEEE. The CDR3 DNA reads TGTGCCAGCAGCTCTCTGTATGGGGGGAGAGAGACCCAGTACTTC. This translates into CASSSLYGGRETQYF.

This clone has only a few counts. The chain uses TRBV6-5 and TRBJ2-2; the D is unclear. There are 15 residues in the CDR3. Per germline, CDR1 MNHEY and CDR2 SVGAGI. Between the trimmed V and J ends, which lost 2 bases and 7 bases, there was a span of 14 bases. CDR3 in amino acids: CASSYPPSAGGELFF. In nucleotides, the CDR3 is TGTGCCAGCAGTTACCCACCGTCCGCCGGCGGGGAGCTGTTTTTT.

The chain couples TRBV2 to TRBJ2-5, with 10 bases lining up with TRBD2. The CDR3 is 15 amino acids. Germline loops: CDR1 SNHLY, CDR2 FYNNEI. Losses at the gene ends were 6 bases for V and 2 bases for J; bases not matched to a gene: 6. This chain's CDR3 is CASRLAGGLQETQYF. The CDR3 region has the DNA TGTGCCAGCAGGTTAGCGGGGGGCCTACAAGAGACCCAGTACTTC.